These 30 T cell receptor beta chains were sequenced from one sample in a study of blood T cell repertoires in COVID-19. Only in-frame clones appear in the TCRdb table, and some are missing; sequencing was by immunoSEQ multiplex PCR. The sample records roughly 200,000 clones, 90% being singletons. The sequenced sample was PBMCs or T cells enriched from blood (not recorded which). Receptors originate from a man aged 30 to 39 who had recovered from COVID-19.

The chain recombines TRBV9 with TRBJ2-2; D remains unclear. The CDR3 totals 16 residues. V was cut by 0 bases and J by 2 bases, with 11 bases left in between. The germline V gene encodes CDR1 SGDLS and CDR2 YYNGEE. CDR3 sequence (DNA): TGTGCCAGCAGCGTAGCTGGCGGCGTAAACACCGGGGAGCTGTTTTTT. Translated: CASSVAGGVNTGELFF.

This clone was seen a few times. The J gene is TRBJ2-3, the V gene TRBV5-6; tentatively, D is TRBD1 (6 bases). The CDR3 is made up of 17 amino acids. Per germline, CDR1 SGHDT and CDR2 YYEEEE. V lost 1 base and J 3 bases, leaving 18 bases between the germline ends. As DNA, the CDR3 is TGTGCCAGCAGCTTGACAGGGTTGGGCTCTAAGACAGATACGCAGTATTTT. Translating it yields CASSLTGLGSKTDTQYF.

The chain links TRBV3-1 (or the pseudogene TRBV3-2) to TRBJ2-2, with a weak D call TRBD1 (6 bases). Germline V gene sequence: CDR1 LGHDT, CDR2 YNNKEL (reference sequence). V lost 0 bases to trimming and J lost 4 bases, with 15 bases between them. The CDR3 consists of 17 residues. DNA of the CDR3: TGTGCCAGCAGCCAAGATAGGTTACAGGGTATCACCGGGGAGCTGTTTTTT. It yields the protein CASSQDRLQGITGELFF.

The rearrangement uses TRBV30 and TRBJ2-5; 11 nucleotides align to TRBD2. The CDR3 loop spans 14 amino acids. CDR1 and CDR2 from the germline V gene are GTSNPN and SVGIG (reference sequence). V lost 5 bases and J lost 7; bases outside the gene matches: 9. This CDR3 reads CAWDIAGGAGTQYF. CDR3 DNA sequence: TGTGCCTGGGACATAGCGGGGGGGGCAGGGACCCAGTACTTC.

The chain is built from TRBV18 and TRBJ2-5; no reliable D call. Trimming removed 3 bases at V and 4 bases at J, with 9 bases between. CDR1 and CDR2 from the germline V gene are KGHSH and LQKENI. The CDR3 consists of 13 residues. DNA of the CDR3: TGTGCCAGCTCACCGGGCATTGGAGAGACCCAGTACTTC. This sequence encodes CASSPGIGETQYF.

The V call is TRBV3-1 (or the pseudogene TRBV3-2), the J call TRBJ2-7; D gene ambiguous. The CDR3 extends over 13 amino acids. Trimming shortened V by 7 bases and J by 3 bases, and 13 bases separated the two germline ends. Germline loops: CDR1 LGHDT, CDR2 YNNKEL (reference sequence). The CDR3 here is CASTPPGGYEQYF. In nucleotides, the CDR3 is TGTGCCAGCACCCCACCGGGTGGCTACGAGCAGTACTTC.

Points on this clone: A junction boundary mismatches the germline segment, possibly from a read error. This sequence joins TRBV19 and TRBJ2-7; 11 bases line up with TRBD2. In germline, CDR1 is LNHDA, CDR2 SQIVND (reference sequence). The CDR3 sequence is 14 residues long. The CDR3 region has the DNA TGTGCCAGTAGAATAGCGGGAGGGCCCTACGAGCAGTACTTC. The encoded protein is CASRIAGGPYEQYF. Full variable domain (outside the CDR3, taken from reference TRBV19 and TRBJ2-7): DGGITQSPKYLFRKEGQNVTLSCEQNLNHDAMYWYRQDPGQGLRLIYYSQIVNDFQKGDIAEGYSVSREKKESFPLTVTSAQKNPTAFYLCASRIAGGPYEQYFGPGTRLTVT.

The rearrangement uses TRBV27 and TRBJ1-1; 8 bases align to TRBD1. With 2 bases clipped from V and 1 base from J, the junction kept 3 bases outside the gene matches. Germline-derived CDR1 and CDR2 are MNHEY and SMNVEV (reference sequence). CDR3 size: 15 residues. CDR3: CASSLPGTGNTEAFF. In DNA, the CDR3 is TGTGCCAGCAGTTTACCCGGGACAGGGAACACTGAAGCTTTCTTT.

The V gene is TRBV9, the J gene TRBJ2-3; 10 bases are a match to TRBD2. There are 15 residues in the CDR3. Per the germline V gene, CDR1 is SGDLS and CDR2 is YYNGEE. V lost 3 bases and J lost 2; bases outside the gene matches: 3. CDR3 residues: CASSAGLADTDTQYF. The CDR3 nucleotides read TGTGCCAGCAGCGCAGGACTAGCGGACACAGATACGCAGTATTTT.

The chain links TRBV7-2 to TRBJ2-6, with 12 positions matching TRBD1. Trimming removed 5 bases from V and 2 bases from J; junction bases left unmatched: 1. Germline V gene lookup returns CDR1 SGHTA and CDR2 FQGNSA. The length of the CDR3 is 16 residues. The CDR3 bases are TGTGCCAGCAGCAGGGACAGGGGGCCTGGGGCCAACGTCCTGACTTTC. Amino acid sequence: CASSRDRGPGANVLTF.

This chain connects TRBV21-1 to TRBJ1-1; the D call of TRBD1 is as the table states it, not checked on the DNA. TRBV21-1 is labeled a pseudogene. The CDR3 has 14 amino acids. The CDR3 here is CASTHPLQGVRAFF. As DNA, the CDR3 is TGTGCCAGCACCCACCCGTTACAGGGGGTGAGGGCTTTCTTT.

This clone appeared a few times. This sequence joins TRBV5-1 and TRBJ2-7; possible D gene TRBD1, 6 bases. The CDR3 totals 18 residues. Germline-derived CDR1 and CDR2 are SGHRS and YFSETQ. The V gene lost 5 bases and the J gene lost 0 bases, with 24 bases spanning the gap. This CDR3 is CASRPTNFNRDYSYEQYF. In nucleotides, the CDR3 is TGCGCCAGCAGGCCCACGAACTTCAACAGGGATTACTCCTACGAGCAGTACTTC.

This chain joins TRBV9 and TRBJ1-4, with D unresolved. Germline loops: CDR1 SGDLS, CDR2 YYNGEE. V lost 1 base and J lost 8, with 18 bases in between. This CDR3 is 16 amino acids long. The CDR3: CASSVTPGSSGEKLFF. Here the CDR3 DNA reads TGTGCCAGCAGCGTAACACCGGGATCGTCCGGAGAAAAACTGTTTTTT.

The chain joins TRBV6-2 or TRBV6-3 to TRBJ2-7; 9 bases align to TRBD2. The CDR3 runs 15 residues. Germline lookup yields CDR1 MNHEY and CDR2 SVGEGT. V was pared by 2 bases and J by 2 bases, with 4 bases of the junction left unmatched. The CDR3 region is CASSYQSGGPYEQYF. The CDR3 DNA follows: TGTGCCAGCAGTTACCAGAGCGGGGGGCCCTACGAGCAGTACTTC.

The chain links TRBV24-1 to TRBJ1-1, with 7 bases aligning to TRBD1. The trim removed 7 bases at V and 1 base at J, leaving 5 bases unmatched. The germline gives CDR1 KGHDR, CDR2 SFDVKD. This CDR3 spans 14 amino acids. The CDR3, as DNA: TGTGCCACCAGGCGGACAGGCGCGAACACTGAAGCTTTCTTT. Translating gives CATRRTGANTEAFF.

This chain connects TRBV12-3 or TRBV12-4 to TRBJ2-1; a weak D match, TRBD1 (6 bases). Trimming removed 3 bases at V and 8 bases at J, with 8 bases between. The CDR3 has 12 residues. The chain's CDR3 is CASSFTGHEQFF. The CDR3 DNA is TGTGCCAGCAGTTTTACAGGGCATGAGCAGTTCTTC.

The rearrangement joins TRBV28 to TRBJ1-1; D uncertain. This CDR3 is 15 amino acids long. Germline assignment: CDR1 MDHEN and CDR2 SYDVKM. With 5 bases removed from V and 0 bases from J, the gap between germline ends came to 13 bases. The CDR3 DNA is TGTGCCAGCAGTCTCAGCGGAGTATTGAACACTGAAGCTTTCTTT. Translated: CASSLSGVLNTEAFF.

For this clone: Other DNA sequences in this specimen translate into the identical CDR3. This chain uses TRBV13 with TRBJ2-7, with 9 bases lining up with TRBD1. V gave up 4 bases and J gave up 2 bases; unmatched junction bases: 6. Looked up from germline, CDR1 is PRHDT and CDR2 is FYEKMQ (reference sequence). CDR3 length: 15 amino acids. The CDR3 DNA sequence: TGTGCCAGCAGCTCTGAGGGACAGGGACCCTACGAGCAGTACTTC. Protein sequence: CASSSEGQGPYEQYF.

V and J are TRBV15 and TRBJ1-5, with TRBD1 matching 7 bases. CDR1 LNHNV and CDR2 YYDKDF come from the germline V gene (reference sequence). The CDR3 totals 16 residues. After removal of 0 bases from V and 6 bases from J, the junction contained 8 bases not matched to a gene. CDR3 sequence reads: CATSREGRGIVQPQHF. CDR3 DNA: TGTGCCACCAGCAGAGAGGGCAGGGGGATCGTTCAGCCCCAGCATTTT.

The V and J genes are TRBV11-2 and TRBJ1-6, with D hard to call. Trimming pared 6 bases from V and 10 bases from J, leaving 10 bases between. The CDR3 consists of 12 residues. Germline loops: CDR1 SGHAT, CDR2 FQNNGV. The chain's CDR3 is CASRGGLSPLHF. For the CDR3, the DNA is TGTGCCAGCAGAGGAGGGTTATCACCCCTCCACTTT.

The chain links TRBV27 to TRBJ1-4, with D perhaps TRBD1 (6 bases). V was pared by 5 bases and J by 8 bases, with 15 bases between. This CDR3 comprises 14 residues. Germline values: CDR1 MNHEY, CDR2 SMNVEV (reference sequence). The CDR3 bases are TGTGCCAGCAGTCCAGACAGGATAGTCGAAAAACTGTTTTTT. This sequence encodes CASSPDRIVEKLFF.

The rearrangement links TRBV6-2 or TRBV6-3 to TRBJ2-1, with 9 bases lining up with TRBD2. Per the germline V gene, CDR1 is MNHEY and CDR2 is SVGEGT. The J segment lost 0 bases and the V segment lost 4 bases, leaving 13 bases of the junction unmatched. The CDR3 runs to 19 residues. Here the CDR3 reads CASSSRLAGTSSSYNEQFF. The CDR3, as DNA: TGTGCCAGCAGTTCCCGTCTAGCGGGGACTTCGAGCTCCTACAATGAGCAGTTCTTC.

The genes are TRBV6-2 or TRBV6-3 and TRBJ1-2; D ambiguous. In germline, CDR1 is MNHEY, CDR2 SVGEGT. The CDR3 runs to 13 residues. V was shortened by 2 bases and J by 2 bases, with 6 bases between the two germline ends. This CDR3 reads CASSYEVNYGYTF. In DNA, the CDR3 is TGTGCCAGCAGTTACGAGGTGAACTATGGCTACACCTTC.

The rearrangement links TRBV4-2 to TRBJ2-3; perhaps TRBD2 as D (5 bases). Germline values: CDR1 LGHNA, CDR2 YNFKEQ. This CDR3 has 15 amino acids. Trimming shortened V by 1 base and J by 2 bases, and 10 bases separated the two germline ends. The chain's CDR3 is CASSQAASNTDTQYF. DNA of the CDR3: TGTGCCAGCAGCCAAGCTGCTAGCAACACAGATACGCAGTATTTT.

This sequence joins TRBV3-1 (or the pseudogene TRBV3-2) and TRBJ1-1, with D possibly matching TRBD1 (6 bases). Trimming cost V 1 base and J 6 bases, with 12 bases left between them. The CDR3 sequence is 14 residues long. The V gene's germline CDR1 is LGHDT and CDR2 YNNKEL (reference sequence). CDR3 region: CASSQVGGPAEAFF. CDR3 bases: TGTGCCAGCAGCCAAGTGGGGGGGCCGGCTGAAGCTTTCTTT.

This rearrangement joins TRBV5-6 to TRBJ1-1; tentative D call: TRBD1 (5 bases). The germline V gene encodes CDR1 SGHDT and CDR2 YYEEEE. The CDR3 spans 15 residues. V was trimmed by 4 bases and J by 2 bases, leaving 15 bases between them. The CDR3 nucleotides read TGTGCCAGCAGCAGACTGGACAAGATAAACACTGAAGCTTTCTTT. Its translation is CASSRLDKINTEAFF.

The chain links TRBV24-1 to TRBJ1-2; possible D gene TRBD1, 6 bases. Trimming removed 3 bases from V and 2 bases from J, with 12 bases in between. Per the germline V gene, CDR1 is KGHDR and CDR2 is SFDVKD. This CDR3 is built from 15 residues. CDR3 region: CATSDGTYLNYGYTF. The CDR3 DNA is TGTGCCACCAGTGATGGGACATACCTCAACTATGGCTACACCTTC.

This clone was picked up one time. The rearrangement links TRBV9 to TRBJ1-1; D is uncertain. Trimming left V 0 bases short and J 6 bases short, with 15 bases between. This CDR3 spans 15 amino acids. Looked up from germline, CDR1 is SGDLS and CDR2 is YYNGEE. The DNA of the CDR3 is TGTGCCAGCAGCGTAGAGGACGGAGTTAGCGCTGAAGCTTTCTTT. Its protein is CASSVEDGVSAEAFF.

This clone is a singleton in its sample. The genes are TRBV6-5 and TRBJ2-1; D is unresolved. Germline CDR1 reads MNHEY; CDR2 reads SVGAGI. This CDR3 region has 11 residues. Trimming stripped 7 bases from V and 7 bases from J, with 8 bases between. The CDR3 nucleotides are TGTGCCAGCATGTATTTTAATGAGCAGTTCTTC. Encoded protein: CASMYFNEQFF.

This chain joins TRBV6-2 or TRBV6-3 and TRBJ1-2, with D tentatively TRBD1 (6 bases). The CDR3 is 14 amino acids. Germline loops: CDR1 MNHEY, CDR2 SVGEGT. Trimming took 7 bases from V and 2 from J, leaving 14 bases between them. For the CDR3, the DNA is TGTGCCAGCACCCCCGATGACAGGAACTATGGCTACACCTTC. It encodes CASTPDDRNYGYTF.